This T cell receptor beta chain emerged from a study of control samples from healthy donors and cancer patients. Clones were read by immunoSEQ multiplex PCR, and TCRdb kept only the in-frame ones, dropping some. The table includes approximately 120,000 clones, around 87% detected once. The CDR3 contains 14 residues. V was trimmed by 0 bases and J by 1 base, leaving 5 bases between them. Germline V CDR1 and CDR2: LNHNV, YYDKDF (reference sequence). The specimen sequenced was blood. V gene TRBV15 combines with J gene TRBJ2-3; D not certain. This TCR came from a man between 60 and 75 years old in good health. This CDR3 reads CATSRDGGTDTQYF. The CDR3 region has the DNA TGTGCCACCAGCAGAGATGGGGGCACAGATACGCAGTATTTT.